A single sample gave rise to the 29 T cell receptor beta chains below, sequenced in a study of B cell selection in AIRE deficiency. The sorted conventional CD4 T cells were gated as CD4+CD127+. Generated by immunoSEQ multiplex PCR, the TCRdb table keeps only in-frame clones and is missing some. The sample has 20,000 to 30,000 clones, just under 97% seen once. Input material: conventional CD4+ T cells sorted from PBMCs. The receptors come from a human donor with AIRE deficiency.

The CDR3 coding sequence is TGTGCCAGCAGCCAAACTGGGACAGCCCAAGAGACCCAGTACTTC. This codes for CASSQTGTAQETQYF. The chain employs TRBV7-6 and TRBJ2-5; TRBD1 agrees at 7 bases. The ends lost 5 bases at V and 1 base at J; junction bases unmatched: 7. In germline, CDR1 is SGHVS, CDR2 FNYEAQ. The CDR3 is made up of 15 amino acids.

J is TRBJ2-7 and V is TRBV7-2; D not certain. This CDR3 spans 14 amino acids. CDR1 is SGHTA and CDR2 is FQGNSA in the germline V gene. V shed 5 bases and J shed 3 bases, with 14 bases lying between them. This CDR3 is CASSPWASNYEQYF. The CDR3 nucleotides are TGTGCCAGCAGCCCATGGGCAAGTAACTACGAGCAGTACTTC. The whole variable domain, remainder taken from reference TRBV7-2 and TRBJ2-7, is GAGVSQSPSNKVTEKGKDVELRCDPISGHTALYWYRQSLGQGLEFLIYFQGNSAPDKSGLPSDRFSAERTGGSVSTLTIQRTQQEDSAVYLCASSPWASNYEQYFGPGTRLTVT.

This chain uses TRBV5-4 with TRBJ2-2; tentative D call: TRBD2 (6 bases). V lost 2 bases to trimming and J lost 6 bases, with 20 bases between them. The CDR3 has 17 amino acids. CDR1 and CDR2 (germline): SGHNT, YYREEE (reference sequence). The DNA for the CDR3 is TGTGCCAGCAGCTTATGGGATTTCGGGAGTAGGGCCGGGGAGCTGTTTTTT. Translating gives CASSLWDFGSRAGELFF. The full variable domain, completed using reference TRBV5-4 and TRBJ2-2, is ETGVTQSPTHLIKTRGQQVTLRCSSQSGHNTVSWYQQALGQGPQFIFQYYREEENGRGNFPPRFSGLQFPNYSSELNVNALELDDSALYLCASSLWDFGSRAGELFFGEGSRLTVL.

This chain uses TRBV4-2 with TRBJ2-3; D perhaps matches TRBD2 (5 bases). This CDR3 has 17 amino acids. Germline V lookup: CDR1 LGHNA, CDR2 YNFKEQ. Trimming removed 3 bases at V and 1 base at J, with 17 bases between. CDR3 in amino acids: CASSHTSGKSRTDTQYF. The CDR3 region has the DNA TGTGCCAGCAGCCACACATCCGGGAAATCTCGCACAGATACGCAGTATTTT.

The genes are TRBV29-1 and TRBJ2-1; the D is unclear. This CDR3 is 12 amino acids long. V shed 7 bases and J shed 1 base, with 8 bases lying between them. CDR1 and CDR2 from the germline V gene are SQVTM and ANQGSEA. CDR3 in DNA: TGCAGCGGGCAGGCTTCCTACAATGAGCAGTTCTTC. This translates into CSGQASYNEQFF.

J is TRBJ2-7 and V is TRBV2, with D perhaps TRBD1 (7 bases). This CDR3 region has 13 residues. Germline assignment: CDR1 SNHLY and CDR2 FYNNEI. Trimming removed 6 bases at V and 1 base at J, with 10 bases between. The CDR3 here is CASREGASYEQYF. The CDR3 DNA follows: TGTGCCAGCAGGGAGGGGGCTTCCTACGAGCAGTACTTC. The complete variable domain, with remaining parts taken from reference TRBV2 and TRBJ2-7, reads EPEVTQTPSHQVTQMGQEVILRCVPISNHLYFYWYRQILGQKVEFLVSFYNNEISEKSEIFDDQFSVERPDGSNFTLKIRSTKLEDSAMYFCASREGASYEQYFGPGTRLTVT.

The gene calls are TRBV6-1 and TRBJ1-2, with D possibly matching TRBD1 (5 bases). The V end was cut by 3 bases, the J end by 4 bases, with 9 bases between. The CDR3 runs 13 residues. CDR1 and CDR2 (germline): MNHNS, SASEGT. This CDR3 is CASSDGAGYGYTF. In DNA form, the CDR3 reads TGTGCCAGCAGTGATGGGGCGGGCTATGGCTACACCTTC.

The CDR3 DNA reads as TGTGCCAGCGCCCCCCGCGACAGGGGGCGGGAGACCCAGTACTTC. Its translation is CASAPRDRGRETQYF. V gene TRBV7-2 combines with J gene TRBJ2-5; TRBD1 matches at 10 bases. The CDR3 is 15 amino acids. Trimming cost V 8 bases and J 5 bases; bases outside gene matches: 11. CDR1 is SGHTA, CDR2 FQGNSA, per germline.

The chain uses TRBV28 and TRBJ1-4, with 9 bases lining up with TRBD1. V trimming: 6 bases; J trimming: 7 bases; junction bases outside the gene matches: 9. Germline values: CDR1 MDHEN, CDR2 SYDVKM. The CDR3 consists of 15 residues. Here the CDR3 reads CASSPPGTGLEKLFF. CDR3 nucleotides: TGTGCCAGCAGCCCCCCCGGGACAGGGCTTGAAAAACTGTTTTTT.

This chain links TRBV6-6 with TRBJ1-5; no definite D call. Per germline, CDR1 MNHNY and CDR2 SVGAGI (reference sequence). The CDR3 has 14 residues. Trimming pared 0 bases from V and 7 bases from J, leaving 10 bases between. In nucleotides, the CDR3 is TGTGCCAGCAGTTACTCGAGTGGGAGCCAGCCCCAGCATTTT. Translation: CASSYSSGSQPQHF.

The chain's CDR3 is CASSATGTGANVLTF. As DNA, the CDR3 is TGTGCCAGCAGCGCGACAGGGACTGGGGCCAACGTCCTGACTTTC. This chain connects TRBV11-3 to TRBJ2-6; 7 bases align to TRBD1. This CDR3 is 15 amino acids long. CDR1 and CDR2 from the germline V gene are SGHNT and YENEEA. J gave up 2 bases and V 5 bases, and 3 bases lay outside the gene matches.

This clone appeared once. This sequence joins TRBV5-6 and TRBJ2-4, with D possibly being TRBD1 or TRBD2 (5 bases each). Deletions cut 0 bases from V and 12 bases from J, with 13 bases between. The CDR3 runs 13 residues. CDR1 is SGHDT and CDR2 is YYEEEE in the germline V gene. In DNA form, the CDR3 reads TGTGCCAGCAGCTTGGGGGACGGACTGTCTCAGTACTTC. This gives the protein CASSLGDGLSQYF.

This rearrangement joins TRBV7-2 to TRBJ2-7, with D unclear. Trimming shortened V by 0 bases and J by 4 bases, and 7 bases separated the two germline ends. This CDR3 has 13 residues. Looked up from germline, CDR1 is SGHTA and CDR2 is FQGNSA. CDR3: CASSLAPGYEQYF. CDR3 nucleotide sequence: TGTGCCAGCAGCTTAGCCCCCGGGTACGAGCAGTACTTC.

The V and J genes are TRBV19 and TRBJ2-1, with a tentative D call TRBD2 (6 bases). The germline V gene has CDR1 LNHDA and CDR2 SQIVND (reference sequence). This CDR3 contains 13 residues. The V end lost 6 bases, the J end lost 3 bases, and 9 bases lay between the germline ends. The CDR3 coding sequence is TGTGCCAGTAGCGCCGGGAGCTACAATGAGCAGTTCTTC. Translated: CASSAGSYNEQFF.

This sequence joins TRBV6-5 and TRBJ1-2, with no clear D. V lost 9 bases to trimming and J lost 4 bases, with 12 bases between them. Per the germline V gene, CDR1 is MNHEY and CDR2 is SVGAGI. The CDR3 contains 12 residues. The CDR3 DNA reads TGTGCCAGTAAAACAAGCCTCTATGGCTACACCTTC. This encodes CASKTSLYGYTF.

This clone appeared a single time. One end of the junction is discordant with germline, which a read error may explain. This chain joins TRBV19 and TRBJ2-1, with TRBD2 as a possible D gene (5 bases). The CDR3 has 15 amino acids. Germline CDR1 LNHDA, CDR2 SQIVND (reference sequence). The CDR3 reads CASSIAPNSYNEQFF. The CDR3 DNA is TGTGCCAGTAGCATAGCGCCTAACTCCTACAATGAGCAGTTCTTC.

The chain has TRBV6-1 and TRBJ2-1; possibly TRBD1 for D (6 bases). CDR1 MNHNS and CDR2 SASEGT come from the germline V gene. The CDR3 spans 16 residues. The V gene lost 4 bases and the J gene lost 4 bases, with 17 bases spanning the gap. The CDR3 DNA sequence: TGTGCCAGCAGTGCCTCAACAGGGAATGGGTACAATGAGCAGTTCTTC. Its protein is CASSASTGNGYNEQFF.

This clone was seen just once. The V gene is TRBV19, the J gene TRBJ2-3, with D tentatively TRBD2 (7 bases). CDR3 length equals 15 residues. The V gene's germline CDR1 is LNHDA and CDR2 SQIVND (reference sequence). Trimming pared 3 bases from V and 1 base from J, leaving 11 bases between. The CDR3 DNA reads TGTGCCAGTAGTATGGGGGGGCACCGCACAGATACGCAGTATTTT. This gives the protein CASSMGGHRTDTQYF.

As concerns this clone: Sequence at one end of the junction differs from germline and may be a read error. This chain joins TRBV4-2 and TRBJ2-4; maybe TRBD2 (5 bases). Germline V CDR1 and CDR2: LGHNA, YNFKEQ. The CDR3 spans 12 residues. CDR3 sequence: CASSQDRLQSPF. The DNA of the CDR3 is TGTGCCAGCAGCCAAGACCGACTACAATCCCCCTTC.

This rearrangement joins TRBV6-5 to TRBJ1-4, with D possibly TRBD1 on 6 matching bases. V lost 5 bases and J lost 7, with 14 bases in between. CDR1 and CDR2 from the germline V gene are MNHEY and SVGAGI. The CDR3 spans 14 residues. Here the CDR3 reads CASSDAGAREKLFF. Here the CDR3 DNA reads TGTGCCAGCAGTGACGCAGGGGCGCGTGAAAAACTGTTTTTT.

The chain employs TRBV4-3 and TRBJ2-7; tentative D call: TRBD2 (5 bases). V shed 2 bases and J shed 4 bases, with 18 bases lying between them. Germline CDR1 LGHNA, CDR2 YSLEER. The CDR3 is 16 amino acids. In DNA, the CDR3 is TGCGCCAGCAGCCAACGGCACGGGAATCCCTCTTACGAGCAGTACTTC. It specifies CASSQRHGNPSYEQYF.

This clone was found a few times. The genes are TRBV5-1 and TRBJ1-5, with D possibly TRBD1 on 5 matching bases. Germline CDR1 and CDR2: SGHRS and YFSETQ. The CDR3 length is 15 residues. The ends were cut back, 0 bases at V and 7 bases at J, with 14 bases in the middle. The CDR3, as DNA: TGCGCCAGCAGCTTGGGACAGCCCGGTGGCCAGCCCCAGCATTTT. This codes for CASSLGQPGGQPQHF.

A note on this clone: One junction end does not reproduce the germline sequence, and a read error may be involved. The V call is TRBV28, the J call TRBJ1-4; 7 bases match TRBD1. This CDR3 has 17 residues. CDR1 and CDR2 (germline): MDHEN, SYDVKM. The DNA for the CDR3 is TGTGCCAGCAGTTTAGTAAGACAGGGCTTGCGGGGTGAAAAACCGTTTTTT. Translated, it gives CASSLVRQGLRGEKPFF.

The gene calls are TRBV19 and TRBJ1-1; the match to TRBD1 covers 7 bases. Germline V CDR1 and CDR2: LNHDA, SQIVND (reference sequence). This CDR3 is 16 amino acids long. The junction had 7 bases not matched to a gene; V was cut back by 3 bases and J by 0 bases. CDR3 protein: CASSILGQTMNTEAFF. In DNA, the CDR3 is TGTGCCAGTAGTATCTTGGGACAGACCATGAACACTGAAGCTTTCTTT.

J is TRBJ1-5 and V is TRBV5-1; D gene uncertain. This CDR3 comprises 14 residues. The germline V gene has CDR1 SGHRS and CDR2 YFSETQ. V gave up 0 bases and J gave up 0 bases, with 4 bases separating them. CDR3 sequence (DNA): TGCGCCAGCAGCTTGGGAGTTAGCAATCAGCCCCAGCATTTT. Translating it yields CASSLGVSNQPQHF. The full variable domain, with the rest looked up from reference TRBV5-1 and TRBJ1-5, is KAGVTQTPRYLIKTRGQQVTLSCSPISGHRSVSWYQQTPGQGLQFLFEYFSETQRNKGNFPGRFSGRQFSNSRSEMNVSTLELGDSALYLCASSLGVSNQPQHFGDGTRLSIL.

CDR3 nucleotide sequence: TGTGCCAGCAGCTTTGTCCACAGGGACCAAGAGACCCAGTACTTC. Protein product: CASSFVHRDQETQYF. The rearrangement joins TRBV5-4 to TRBJ2-5, with a possible D match to TRBD1 (6 bases). Germline CDR1 SGHNT, CDR2 YYREEE (reference sequence). Trimming pared 2 bases from V and 0 bases from J, leaving 11 bases between. The CDR3 length is 15 residues.

The chain combines TRBV28 with TRBJ2-7, with D unclear. This CDR3 contains 13 residues. Germline V lookup: CDR1 MDHEN, CDR2 SYDVKM. The V end was cut by 11 bases, the J end by 1 base, with 15 bases between. The CDR3 DNA follows: TGTGCCGGCTCGGACGGCCTTTCCTACGAGCAGTACTTC. It specifies CAGSDGLSYEQYF.

The chain links TRBV28 to TRBJ1-2, with TRBD1 as a possible D gene (6 bases). Germline V gene sequence: CDR1 MDHEN, CDR2 SYDVKM. The V gene lost 2 bases and the J gene lost 1 base, with 23 bases spanning the gap. The CDR3 has 19 amino acids. The CDR3 DNA is TGTGCCAGCAGTTTAGGGTGGGGGCAGCCACTTTTCCTTAACTATGGCTACACCTTC. It yields the protein CASSLGWGQPLFLNYGYTF.

This sequence joins TRBV2 and TRBJ1-6; the D gene is possibly TRBD1 (6 bases). The V gene's germline CDR1 is SNHLY and CDR2 FYNNEI. V lost 9 bases to trimming and J lost 7 bases, with 19 bases between them. This CDR3 contains 15 residues. The CDR3 DNA reads TGTGCCAGGGGGGGGCCGATTGACAGAAATTCACCCCTCCACTTT. Protein sequence: CARGGPIDRNSPLHF. Full variable domain (rest looked up from reference TRBV2 and TRBJ1-6): EPEVTQTPSHQVTQMGQEVILRCVPISNHLYFYWYRQILGQKVEFLVSFYNNEISEKSEIFDDQFSVERPDGSNFTLKIRSTKLEDSAMYFCARGGPIDRNSPLHFGNGTRLTVT.